This T cell receptor (beta chain) came from a study of HIV-infected patients and healthy controls. Reverse transcription used 450 to 500 ng RNA and constant-region primers for alpha and beta. Separate chain-specific third strand synthesis with multiplexing indices produced the alpha and beta libraries. TCRdb analysed the 5' RACE reads with MiXCR anew, one entry per CDR3 protein. This repertoire shows 15,000 to 20,000 distinct CDR3 sequences, around 8.2% found once; its top ten account for roughly 7.1%. No cell fractionation was done, so the repertoire covers all unsorted peripheral blood T cells. The table lists this clonotype with a few counts. The receptor was isolated from an adult in good health. The sample was blood.

Here the CDR3 reads CASSFSSGGETQYF. The CDR3 nucleotides are TGCGCCAGCAGCTTTTCATCAGGGGGAGAGACCCAGTACTTC. This chain joins TRBV5-1 and TRBJ2-5, with TRBD1 matching 7 bases. V lost 2 bases and J lost 4; bases outside the gene matches: 5. Per germline, CDR1 SGHRS and CDR2 YFSETQ. The CDR3 is made up of 14 amino acids. Supplemented by reference TRBV5-1 and TRBJ2-5, the full variable domain reads KAGVTQTPRYLIKTRGQQVTLSCSPISGHRSVSWYQQTPGQGLQFLFEYFSETQRNKGNFPGRFSGRQFSNSRSEMNVSTLELGDSALYLCASSFSSGGETQYFGPGTRLLVL.